This T cell receptor (beta chain) was retrieved from a study of early T cells in non-severe SARS-CoV-2 infection. Study background: Sequencing input comprised bulk RNA from unsorted whole blood; chain pairing was not available.

V gave up 0 bases and J gave up 6 bases, with 18 bases separating them. Germline CDR1 reads MNHEY; CDR2 reads SMNVEV (reference sequence). The CDR3 loop spans 17 amino acids. This clonotype was picked up a small number of times. TCRdb called the 5' RACE reads again in MiXCR, with one record for every CDR3 protein. The sample has roughly 99,000 distinct CDR3 sequences, 10% to 15% seen once. The starting material was whole blood, obtained at baseline. The chain couples TRBV27 to TRBJ1-5, with D perhaps matching TRBD1 (5 bases). The receptor was isolated from an adult who was a healthcare worker with PCR-confirmed SARS-CoV-2 infection or an uninfected control (not recorded which). The CDR3 loop reads CASSLSSGGATVQPQHF. The CDR3 DNA is TGTGCCAGCAGTTTATCAAGTGGCGGGGCCACGGTTCAGCCCCAGCATTTT.